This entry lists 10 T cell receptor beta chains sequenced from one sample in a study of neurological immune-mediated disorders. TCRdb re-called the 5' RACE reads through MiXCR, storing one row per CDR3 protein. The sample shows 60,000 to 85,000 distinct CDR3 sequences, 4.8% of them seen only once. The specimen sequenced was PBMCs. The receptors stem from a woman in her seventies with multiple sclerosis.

The CDR3 DNA is TGCGCCAGCAGCCAGTGGGGGTCGAACACTGAAGCTTTCTTT. As protein: CASSQWGSNTEAFF. The J gene is TRBJ1-1, the V gene TRBV4-3, with a weak D call TRBD1 (5 bases). The CDR3 has 14 residues. Germline CDR1 reads LGHNA; CDR2 reads YSLEER. Trimming cost V 3 bases and J 1 base, with 9 bases left between them.

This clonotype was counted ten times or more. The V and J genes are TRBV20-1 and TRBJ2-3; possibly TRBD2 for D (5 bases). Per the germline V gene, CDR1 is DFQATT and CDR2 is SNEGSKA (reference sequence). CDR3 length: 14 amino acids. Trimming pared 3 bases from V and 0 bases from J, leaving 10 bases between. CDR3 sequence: CSARGDSSTDTQYF. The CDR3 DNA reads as TGCAGTGCTAGGGGAGACTCTAGCACAGATACGCAGTATTTT.

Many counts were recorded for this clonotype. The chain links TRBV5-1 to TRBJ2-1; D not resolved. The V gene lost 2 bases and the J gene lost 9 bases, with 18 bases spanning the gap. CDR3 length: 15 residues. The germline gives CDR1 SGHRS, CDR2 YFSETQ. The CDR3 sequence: CASSLEGAGRFEQFF. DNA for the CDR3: TGCGCCAGCAGCTTAGAAGGTGCCGGTCGGTTTGAGCAGTTCTTC.

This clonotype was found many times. Here the CDR3 DNA reads TGCGCCAGCAGCACGGACGCTAACACCGGGGAGCTGTTTTTT. Residues: CASSTDANTGELFF. This chain links TRBV5-1 with TRBJ2-2; no definite D call. Germline CDR1 SGHRS, CDR2 YFSETQ. CDR3 length equals 14 residues. Trimming removed 4 bases at V and 2 bases at J, with 9 bases between. The variable domain in full, with the rest retrieved from reference TRBV5-1 and TRBJ2-2, is KAGVTQTPRYLIKTRGQQVTLSCSPISGHRSVSWYQQTPGQGLQFLFEYFSETQRNKGNFPGRFSGRQFSNSRSEMNVSTLELGDSALYLCASSTDANTGELFFGEGSRLTVL.

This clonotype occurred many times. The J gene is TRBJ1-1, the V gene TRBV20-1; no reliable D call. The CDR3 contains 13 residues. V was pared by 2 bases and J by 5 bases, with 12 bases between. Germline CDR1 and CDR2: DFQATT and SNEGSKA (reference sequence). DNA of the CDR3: TGCAGTGCTAGAAGGACTAGGAGGACTGAAGCTTTCTTT. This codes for CSARRTRRTEAFF.

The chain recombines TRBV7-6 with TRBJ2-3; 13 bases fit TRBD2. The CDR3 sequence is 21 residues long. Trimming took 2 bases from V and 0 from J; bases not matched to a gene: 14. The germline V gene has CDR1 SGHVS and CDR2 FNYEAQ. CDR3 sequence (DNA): TGTGCCAGCAGCTTAAAGCGGGCACTAGCGGGAGGGAGAATAAGCACAGATACGCAGTATTTT. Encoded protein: CASSLKRALAGGRISTDTQYF.

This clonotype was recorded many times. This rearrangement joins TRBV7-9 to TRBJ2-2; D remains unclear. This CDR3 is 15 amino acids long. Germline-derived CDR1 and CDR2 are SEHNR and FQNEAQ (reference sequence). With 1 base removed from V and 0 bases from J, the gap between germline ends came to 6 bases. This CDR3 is CASSLDTPNTGELFF. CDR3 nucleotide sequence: TGTGCCAGCAGCTTAGATACACCGAACACCGGGGAGCTGTTTTTT.

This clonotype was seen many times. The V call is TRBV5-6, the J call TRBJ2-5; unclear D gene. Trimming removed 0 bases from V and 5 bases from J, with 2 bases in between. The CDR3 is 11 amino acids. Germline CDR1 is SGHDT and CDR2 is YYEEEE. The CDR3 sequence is CASSLAETQYF. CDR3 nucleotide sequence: TGTGCCAGCAGCTTGGCCGAGACCCAGTACTTC. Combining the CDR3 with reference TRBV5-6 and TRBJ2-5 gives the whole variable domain DAGVTQSPTHLIKTRGQQVTLRCSPKSGHDTVSWYQQALGQGPQFIFQYYEEEERQRGNFPDRFSGHQFPNYSSELNVNALLLGDSALYLCASSLAETQYFGPGTRLLVL.

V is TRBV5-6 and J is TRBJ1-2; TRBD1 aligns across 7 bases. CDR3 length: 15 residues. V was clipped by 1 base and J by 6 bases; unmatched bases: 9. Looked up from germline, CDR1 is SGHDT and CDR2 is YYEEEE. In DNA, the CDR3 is TGTGCCAGCAGCTTGCGGACGGCAGGGGGAAATGGCTACACCTTC. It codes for CASSLRTAGGNGYTF.

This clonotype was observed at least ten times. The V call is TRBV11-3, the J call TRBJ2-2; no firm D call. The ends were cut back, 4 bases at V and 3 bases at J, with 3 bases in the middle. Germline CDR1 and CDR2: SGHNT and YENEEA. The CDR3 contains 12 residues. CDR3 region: CASSSHTGELFF. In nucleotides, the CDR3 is TGTGCCAGCAGCTCCCACACCGGGGAGCTGTTTTTT.